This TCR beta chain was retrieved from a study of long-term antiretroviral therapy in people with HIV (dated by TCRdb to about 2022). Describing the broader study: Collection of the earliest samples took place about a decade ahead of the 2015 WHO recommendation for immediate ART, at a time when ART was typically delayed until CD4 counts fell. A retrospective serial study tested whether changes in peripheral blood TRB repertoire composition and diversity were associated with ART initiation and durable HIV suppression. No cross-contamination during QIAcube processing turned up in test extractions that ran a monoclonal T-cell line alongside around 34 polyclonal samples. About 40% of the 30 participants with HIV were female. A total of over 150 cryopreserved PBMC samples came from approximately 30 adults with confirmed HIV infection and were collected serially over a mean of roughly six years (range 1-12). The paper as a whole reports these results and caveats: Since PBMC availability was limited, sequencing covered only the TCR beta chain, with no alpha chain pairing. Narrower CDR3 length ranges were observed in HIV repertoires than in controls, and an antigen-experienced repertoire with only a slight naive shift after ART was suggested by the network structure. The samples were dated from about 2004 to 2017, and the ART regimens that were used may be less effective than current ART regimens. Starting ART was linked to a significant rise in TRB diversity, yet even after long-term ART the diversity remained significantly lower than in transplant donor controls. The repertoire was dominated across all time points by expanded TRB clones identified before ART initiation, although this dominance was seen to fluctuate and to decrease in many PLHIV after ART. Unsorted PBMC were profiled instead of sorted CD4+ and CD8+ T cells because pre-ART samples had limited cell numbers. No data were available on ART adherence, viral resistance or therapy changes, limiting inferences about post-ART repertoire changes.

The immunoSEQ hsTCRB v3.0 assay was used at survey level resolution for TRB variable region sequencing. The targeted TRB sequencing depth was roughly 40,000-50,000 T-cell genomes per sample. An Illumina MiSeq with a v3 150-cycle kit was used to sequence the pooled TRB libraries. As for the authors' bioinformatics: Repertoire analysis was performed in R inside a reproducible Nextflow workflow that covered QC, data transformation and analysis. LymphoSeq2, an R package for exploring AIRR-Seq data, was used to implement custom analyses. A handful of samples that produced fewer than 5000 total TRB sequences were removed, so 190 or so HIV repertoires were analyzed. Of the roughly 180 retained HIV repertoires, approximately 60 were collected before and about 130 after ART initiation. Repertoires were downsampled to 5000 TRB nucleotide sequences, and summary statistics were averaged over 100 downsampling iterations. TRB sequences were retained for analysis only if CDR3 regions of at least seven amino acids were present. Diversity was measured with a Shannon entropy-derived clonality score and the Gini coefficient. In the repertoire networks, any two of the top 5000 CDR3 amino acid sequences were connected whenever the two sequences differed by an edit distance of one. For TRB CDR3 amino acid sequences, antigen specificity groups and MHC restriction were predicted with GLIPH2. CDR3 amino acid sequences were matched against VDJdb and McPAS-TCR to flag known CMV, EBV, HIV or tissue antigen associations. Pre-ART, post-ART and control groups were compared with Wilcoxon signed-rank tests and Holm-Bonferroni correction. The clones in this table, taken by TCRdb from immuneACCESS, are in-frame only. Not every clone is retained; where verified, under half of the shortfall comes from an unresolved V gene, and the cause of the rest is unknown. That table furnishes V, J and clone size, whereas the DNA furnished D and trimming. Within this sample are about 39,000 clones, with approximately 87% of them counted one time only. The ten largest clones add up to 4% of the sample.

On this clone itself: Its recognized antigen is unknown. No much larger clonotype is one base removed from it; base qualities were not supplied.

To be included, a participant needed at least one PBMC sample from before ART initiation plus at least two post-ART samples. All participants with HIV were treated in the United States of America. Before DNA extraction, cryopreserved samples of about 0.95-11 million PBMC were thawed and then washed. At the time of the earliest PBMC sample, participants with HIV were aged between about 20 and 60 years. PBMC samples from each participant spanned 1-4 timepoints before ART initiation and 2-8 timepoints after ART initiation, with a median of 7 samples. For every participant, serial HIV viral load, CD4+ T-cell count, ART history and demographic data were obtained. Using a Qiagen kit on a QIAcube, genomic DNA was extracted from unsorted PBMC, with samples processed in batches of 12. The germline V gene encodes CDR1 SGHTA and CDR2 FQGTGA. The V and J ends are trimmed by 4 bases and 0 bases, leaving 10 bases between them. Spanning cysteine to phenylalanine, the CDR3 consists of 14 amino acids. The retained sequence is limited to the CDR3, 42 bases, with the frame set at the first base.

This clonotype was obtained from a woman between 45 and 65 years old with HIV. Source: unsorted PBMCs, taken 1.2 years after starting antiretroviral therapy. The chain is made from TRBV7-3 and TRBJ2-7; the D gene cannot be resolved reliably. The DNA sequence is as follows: TGTGCCAGCAGCTCCAATGCTGGCTCCTACGAGCAGTACTTC. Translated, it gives CASSSNAGSYEQYF.